This TCR beta chain was recorded in a study of cytomegalovirus exposure and HLA in healthy donors. General observations from the study: Association of a missense DCLRE1C variant with TCR beta V- and J-gene trimming was reported in a later analysis.

This CDR3 is built from 14 residues. V lost 5 bases to trimming and J lost 3 bases; unmatched junction nucleotides: 6. CDR1 is MNHEY, CDR2 SMNVEV, per germline (reference sequence). As for this clone: Antigen unknown.

The study ran its PCR with 60 Vbeta and 13 Jbeta primers. Produced via immunoSEQ multiplex PCR; TCRdb's table is partial and in-frame only. The sample records some 110,000 clones, roughly 74% being singletons. This clonotype was sampled from a middle-aged man in good health and CMV-seronegative. The chain is built from TRBV27 and TRBJ2-7; 8 nucleotides align to TRBD2. The sample taken for sequencing was PBMCs. The DNA for the CDR3 is TGTGCCAGCAGTACCGTAGCGGGGTACTACGAGCAGTACTTC. Encoded protein: CASSTVAGYYEQYF.